Listed below are T cell receptor beta chains from one sample, sequenced in a study of long-term antiretroviral therapy in people with HIV. Sequencing was performed with immunoSEQ multiplex PCR; in TCRdb, only in-frame clones are kept and a portion is missing. Of fewer than 40,000 clones in the sample, 85% to 90% were seen once. The sequencing used unsorted PBMCs, collected 3.1 years after starting antiretroviral therapy. These receptor sequences come from a woman aged 50 to 65 with HIV. Both conserved end residues are part of each CDR3. The order of the fields is J gene, V gene, clone size, D gene, CDR3 protein, CDR3 DNA. D genes are given only for firm matches. The size of a clone is reported for some rows only, either as once, few or many, or as a class for expanded clones.

>TRBJ2-3|TRBV5-5|-|-
CASSLTSTDTQYF
TGTGCCAGCAGCCTGACCAGCACAGATACGCAGTATTTT
>TRBJ1-6|TRBV6-5|-|TRBD1
CASSSTGQYNSPLHF
TGTGCCAGCAGTTCCACGGGACAGTATAATTCACCCCTCCACTTT
>TRBJ2-3|TRBV11-3|-|TRBD2
CASSLAGGQDTQYF
TGTGCCAGCAGCCTGGCGGGGGGGCAAGATACGCAGTATTTT
>TRBJ2-5|TRBV7-8|-|TRBD1
CASSRRTGVDQETQYF
TGTGCCAGCAGCAGGCGGACAGGGGTGGATCAAGAGACCCAGTACTTC
>TRBJ2-7|TRBV18|-|TRBD2
CASSPIGGAAYEQYF
TGTGCCAGCTCACCAATCGGGGGGGCGGCCTACGAGCAGTACTTC
>TRBJ2-3|TRBV25-1|-|-
CASSGLGDTDTQYF
TGTGCCAGCAGTGGTTTGGGGGACACAGATACGCAGTATTTT
>TRBJ1-1|TRBV5-4|-|-
CASSFEGTNTEAFF
TGTGCCAGCAGCTTTGAGGGGACGAACACTGAAGCTTTCTTT
>TRBJ2-7|TRBV7-3|few|-
CASSLDGQGGYEQYF
TGTGCCAGCAGCTTAGACGGGCAGGGGGGCTACGAGCAGTACTTC
>TRBJ1-1|TRBV27|-|TRBD1
CASSSGQLNTEAFF
TGTGCCAGCAGTTCGGGACAGTTGAACACTGAAGCTTTCTTT
>TRBJ1-5|TRBV7-2|-|-
CASSLAAIYSNQPQHF
TGTGCCAGCAGCTTAGCGGCGATCTATAGCAATCAGCCCCAGCATTTT
>TRBJ1-5|TRBV2|-|TRBD1
CASSELRTGGNQPQHF
TGTGCCAGCAGTGAATTAAGGACAGGGGGTAATCAGCCCCAGCATTTT
>TRBJ2-1|TRBV5-6|-|-
CASSPRGPRLNEQFF
TGTGCCAGCAGCCCGCGGGGGCCGCGCCTCAATGAGCAGTTCTTC
>TRBJ1-4|TRBV7-6|-|TRBD1
CASSHSGGAREKLFF
TGTGCCAGCAGCCATTCAGGGGGCGCTCGGGAAAAACTGTTTTTT
>TRBJ2-3|TRBV6-5|-|-
CASSPVGPSTDTQYF
TGTGCCAGCAGCCCGGTGGGGCCTAGCACAGATACGCAGTATTTT
>TRBJ1-5|TRBV19|-|-
CASRGAVGPEISNQPQHF
TGTGCCAGTAGGGGTGCGGTAGGGCCAGAAATTTCAAATCAGCCCCAGCATTTT
>TRBJ2-7|TRBV27|-|-
CASSSRQVYEQYF
TGTGCCAGCAGTTCGCGGCAGGTCTACGAGCAGTACTTC
>TRBJ1-2|TRBV5-4|few|-
CASSPRTARNYGYTF
TGTGCCAGCAGCCCGAGGACAGCTCGCAACTATGGCTACACCTTC
>TRBJ2-1|TRBV7-3|-|TRBD1
CASSLQDRGNEQFF
TGTGCCAGCAGCTTACAGGACAGGGGAAATGAGCAGTTCTTC
>TRBJ2-7|TRBV27|-|-
CASSLIAGYEQYF
TGTGCCAGCAGTTTAATAGCAGGCTACGAGCAGTACTTC
>TRBJ2-2|TRBV11-3|-|-
CASSLGLGELFF
TGTGCCAGCAGCTTAGGGCTTGGGGAGCTGTTTTTT
>TRBJ1-3|TRBV30|few|-
CAWGTGNTIYF
TGTGCCTGGGGAACTGGAAACACCATATATTTT
>TRBJ2-2|TRBV5-1|-|-
CASSLDRPAAGELFF
TGCGCCAGCAGCTTGGACAGGCCGGCCGCCGGGGAGCTGTTTTTT
>TRBJ1-3|TRBV5-1|-|TRBD1
CASSPSTGASGNTIYF
TGCGCCAGCAGCCCTTCTACAGGGGCTTCTGGAAACACCATATATTTT
>TRBJ2-7|TRBV27|-|TRBD1
CASSPTGYEQYF
TGTGCCAGCAGTCCGACAGGGTACGAGCAGTACTTC
>TRBJ1-3|TRBV4-3|once|-
CASSQDPFSGNTIYF
TGCGCCAGCAGCCAAGATCCCTTCTCTGGAAACACCATATATTTT
>TRBJ1-2|TRBV7-8|few|-
CASSMTDYGYTF
TGTGCCAGCAGCATGACGGACTATGGCTACACCTTC
>TRBJ2-5|TRBV6-5|-|TRBD1
CASSWDRAGQETQYF
TGTGCCAGCAGCTGGGACAGGGCGGGACAAGAGACCCAGTACTTC
>TRBJ2-3|TRBV5-6|-|-
CASSLPLASTDTQYF
TGTGCCAGCAGCTTGCCGCTAGCATCCACAGATACGCAGTATTTT
>TRBJ1-5|TRBV4-2|few|-
CASSQESHNRNHQPQHF
TGTGCCAGCAGCCAAGAATCACACAACCGCAACCATCAGCCCCAGCATTTT
>TRBJ2-1|TRBV4-1|-|-
CASSRDWASYNEQFF
TGCGCCAGCAGTCGAGATTGGGCGTCCTACAATGAGCAGTTCTTC
>TRBJ2-3|TRBV4-2|-|-
CASSQQPGTGTDTQYF
TGTGCCAGCAGCCAGCAACCGGGTACTGGCACAGATACGCAGTATTTT
>TRBJ1-4|TRBV5-1|-|TRBD1
CASSIQGGGEKLFF
TGCGCCAGCAGCATACAGGGGGGTGGGGAAAAACTGTTTTTT